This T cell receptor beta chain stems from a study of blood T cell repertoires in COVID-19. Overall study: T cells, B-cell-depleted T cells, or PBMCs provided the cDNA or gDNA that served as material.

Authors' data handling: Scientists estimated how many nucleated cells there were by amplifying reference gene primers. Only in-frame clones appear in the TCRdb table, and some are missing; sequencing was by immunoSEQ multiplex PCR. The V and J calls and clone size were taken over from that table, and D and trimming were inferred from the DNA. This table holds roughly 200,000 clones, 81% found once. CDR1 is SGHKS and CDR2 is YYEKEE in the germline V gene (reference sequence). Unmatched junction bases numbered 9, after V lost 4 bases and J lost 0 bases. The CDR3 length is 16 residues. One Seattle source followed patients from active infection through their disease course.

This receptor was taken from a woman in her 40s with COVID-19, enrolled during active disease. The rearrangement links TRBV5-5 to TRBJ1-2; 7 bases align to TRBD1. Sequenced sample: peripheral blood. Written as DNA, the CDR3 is TGTGCCAGCAGCCCCGATGACAGGGCACCTAACTATGGCTACACCTTC. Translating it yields CASSPDDRAPNYGYTF.